Following are 15 T cell receptor beta chains from one sample sequenced in a study of CD8 T cells in ankylosing spondylitis (dated by TCRdb to about 2017). Libraries came from 5' RACE. TCRdb shows the sequencer as Illumina HiSeq 2500. TCRdb redid the processing of the public reads, applying fastp at Q25 and MiXCR, and retained in-frame beta chains. When rows share a CDR3 protein, they turn into one entry using the most common DNA and genes. The sample has about 130,000 distinct CDR3 sequences on record, 17% of them singletons. The biggest ten clones account for 30% to 35% of the sample. For these TCRs, the target antigens are not known. Here is what the overall study found, with its caveats: Blood from ankylosing spondylitis patients appeared to be characterized by a TCR beta motif made up of several highly homologous amino acid variants.

Sequencing was done on a sample of blood, either unsorted or a sorted T cell fraction (not recorded which). These receptors all stem from a male donor with ankylosing spondylitis.

The chain combines TRBV25-1 with TRBJ2-5, with 9 nucleotides matching TRBD1. Trimming at V came to 4 bases and at J to 0 bases, leaving 6 bases not matched to a gene. The CDR3 is made up of 16 amino acids. Germline V gene sequence: CDR1 MGHDK, CDR2 SYGVNS. This CDR3 is CASSGHGQGYQETQYF. The CDR3 DNA sequence: TGTGCCAGCAGTGGCCATGGACAGGGGTACCAAGAGACCCAGTACTTC.

This clonotype occurred a few times. The chain links TRBV3-1 to TRBJ2-1; 11 nucleotides align to TRBD2. Germline CDR1 and CDR2: LGHDT and YNNKEL (reference sequence). Germline trimming cut 5 bases from V and 7 bases from J; bases unmatched to any gene: 4. This CDR3 comprises 14 residues. CDR3 protein: CASSSGLAGNEQFF. The CDR3 nucleotides read TGTGCCAGCAGCTCAGGACTAGCGGGTAATGAGCAGTTCTTC.

In this sample, this clonotype turned up a few times. The chain has TRBV12-5 and TRBJ2-1, with unresolved D. V shed 4 bases and J shed 12 bases, with 16 bases lying between them. The germline V gene encodes CDR1 LGHNT and CDR2 FRNRAP. This CDR3 is 13 amino acids long. The CDR3 DNA is TGTGCTAGTGGTTCCACAAGGAGACTCGGGCAGTTCTTC. This gives the protein CASGSTRRLGQFF.

The chain joins TRBV20-1 to TRBJ2-1, with D perhaps matching TRBD2 (6 bases). The CDR3 consists of 15 residues. Germline-derived CDR1 and CDR2 are DFQATT and SNEGSKA (reference sequence). The V end was cut by 6 bases, the J end by 5 bases, with 20 bases between. The CDR3 DNA follows: TGCAGTGCAACTTGGGCCCCGGGACTCGACAATGAGCAGTTCTTC. Translating gives CSATWAPGLDNEQFF.

V and J are TRBV24-1 and TRBJ2-3; 7 bases match TRBD2. In germline, CDR1 is KGHDR, CDR2 SFDVKD. V was pared by 4 bases and J by 0 bases, with 15 bases of the junction left unmatched. The length of the CDR3 is 19 residues. CDR3 sequence (DNA): TGTGCCACCAGTGACCGCCCCGGAGGGAGCGGGATTAGCACAGATACGCAGTATTTT. This codes for CATSDRPGGSGISTDTQYF.

This clonotype was observed a handful of times. The J gene is TRBJ2-1, the V gene TRBV12-3 or TRBV12-4, with 9 bases fitting TRBD2. The CDR3 consists of 14 residues. The ends lost 7 bases at V and 6 bases at J; junction bases unmatched: 7. CDR3 nucleotides: TGTGCCAGCAAATCGACTAGCGGTTTCAATGAGCAGTTCTTC. This translates into CASKSTSGFNEQFF.

This clonotype was recorded a few times. The chain combines TRBV11-2 with TRBJ2-1; TRBD2 aligns across 11 bases. This CDR3 has 20 amino acids. J lost 2 bases, V lost 3 bases, and 15 bases had no gene match. Germline loops: CDR1 SGHAT, CDR2 FQNNGV. CDR3 DNA: TGTGCCAGCAGCTTCGGCTTACGGTCTAGCGGGAGGATCCCCTACAATGAGCAGTTCTTC. Translating it yields CASSFGLRSSGRIPYNEQFF.

V usage is TRBV6-1 and J usage is TRBJ2-7, with D maybe TRBD1 (5 bases). Trimming took off 6 bases at V and 3 bases at J, with 12 bases between the two ends. The CDR3 length is 13 residues. CDR1 MNHNS and CDR2 SASEGT come from the germline V gene. CDR3 residues: CASRLDISYEQYF. The CDR3 DNA is TGTGCCAGCAGGCTGGACATTAGCTACGAGCAGTACTTC.

V and J are TRBV10-3 and TRBJ2-7; 15 bases fit TRBD2. Germline V lookup: CDR1 ENHRY, CDR2 SYGVKD. CDR3 length: 15 amino acids. The J segment lost 6 bases and the V segment lost 8 bases, leaving 8 bases of the junction unmatched. The CDR3 region is CAIQATGLAGGEQYF. The CDR3, as DNA: TGTGCCATCCAAGCAACGGGACTAGCGGGAGGCGAGCAGTACTTC.

This chain joins TRBV7-9 and TRBJ2-7; no clear D gene. V was pared by 0 bases and J by 5 bases, with 20 bases between. This CDR3 is 17 amino acids long. Germline values: CDR1 SEHNR, CDR2 FQNEAQ (reference sequence). The CDR3 region has the DNA TGTGCCAGCAGCTTAGCGGTTGGCTTACCCTTCCCCAACGAGCAGTACTTC. Its protein product is CASSLAVGLPFPNEQYF.

This chain connects TRBV29-1 to TRBJ1-5; 9 nucleotides line up with TRBD1. The CDR3 has 13 amino acids. The V gene's germline CDR1 is SQVTM and CDR2 ANQGSEA. In DNA, the CDR3 is TGCAGGGACAGGGGAAGGGACAATCAGCCCCAGCATTTT. Its translation is CRDRGRDNQPQHF.

In this sample, this clonotype turned up many times. The CDR3 spells CASSSPRETISYEQYF. CDR3 bases: TGCGCCAGCAGTTCTCCCAGGGAAACAATCTCCTACGAGCAGTACTTC. The chain combines TRBV10-2 with TRBJ2-7; TRBD1 is a possible D gene (5 bases). The CDR3 is 16 amino acids. Germline V lookup: CDR1 WSHSY, CDR2 SAAADI. The V gene lost 5 bases and the J gene lost 0 bases, with 17 bases spanning the gap.

V and J are TRBV27 and TRBJ2-1; 12 bases are shared with TRBD2. Unmatched junction bases numbered 8, after V lost 5 bases and J lost 9 bases. CDR1 and CDR2 from the germline V gene are MNHEY and SMNVEV (reference sequence). The CDR3 loop spans 15 amino acids. The DNA for the CDR3 is TGTGCCAGCAGTCCTAGACTAGCGGGAGTTATTGAGCAGTTCTTC. This codes for CASSPRLAGVIEQFF.

The chain is built from TRBV5-1 and TRBJ2-7, with TRBD2 as a possible D gene (6 bases). CDR1 and CDR2 (germline): SGHRS, YFSETQ. The CDR3 consists of 13 residues. With 5 bases removed from V and 2 bases from J, the gap between germline ends came to 11 bases. The CDR3 DNA reads TGCGCCAGCAGGCCCCCGGGAGCCTACGAGCAGTACTTC. Its protein product is CASRPPGAYEQYF.

This clonotype has just a few counts. The V call is TRBV25-1, the J call TRBJ1-5; possible D gene TRBD1, 5 bases. The CDR3 extends over 13 amino acids. Germline CDR1 and CDR2: MGHDK and SYGVNS. The V end was cut by 7 bases, the J end by 2 bases, with 9 bases between. CDR3 region: CASTGQGNQPQHF. The DNA for the CDR3 is TGTGCCAGCACGGGGCAGGGCAATCAGCCCCAGCATTTT.